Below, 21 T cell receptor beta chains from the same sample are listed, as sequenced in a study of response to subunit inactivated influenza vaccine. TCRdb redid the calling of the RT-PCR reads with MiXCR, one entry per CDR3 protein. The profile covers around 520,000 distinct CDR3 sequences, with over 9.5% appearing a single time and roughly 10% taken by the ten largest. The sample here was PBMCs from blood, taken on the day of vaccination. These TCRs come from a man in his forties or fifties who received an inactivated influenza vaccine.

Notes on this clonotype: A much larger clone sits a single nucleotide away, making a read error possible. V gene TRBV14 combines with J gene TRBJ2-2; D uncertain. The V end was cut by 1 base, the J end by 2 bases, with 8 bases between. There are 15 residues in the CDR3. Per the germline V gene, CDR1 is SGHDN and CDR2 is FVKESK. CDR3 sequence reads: CASSQVIPNTGELFF. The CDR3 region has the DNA TGTGCCAGCAGCCAAGTAATACCAAACACCGGGGAGCTGTTTTTT.

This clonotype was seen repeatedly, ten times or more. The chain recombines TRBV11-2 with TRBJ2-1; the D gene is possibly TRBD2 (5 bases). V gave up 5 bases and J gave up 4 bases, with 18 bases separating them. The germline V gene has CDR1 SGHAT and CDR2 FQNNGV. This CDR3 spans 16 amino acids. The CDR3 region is CASSKKTPSGYNEQFF. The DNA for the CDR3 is TGTGCCAGCAGCAAAAAGACTCCTTCGGGGTACAATGAGCAGTTCTTC.

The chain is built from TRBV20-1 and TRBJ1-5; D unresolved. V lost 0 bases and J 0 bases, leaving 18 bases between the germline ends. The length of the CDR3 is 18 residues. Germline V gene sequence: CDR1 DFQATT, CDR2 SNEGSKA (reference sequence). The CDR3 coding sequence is TGCAGTGCTAGAGACCATGAGAATTTACATTATAGCAATCAGCCCCAGCATTTT. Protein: CSARDHENLHYSNQPQHF.

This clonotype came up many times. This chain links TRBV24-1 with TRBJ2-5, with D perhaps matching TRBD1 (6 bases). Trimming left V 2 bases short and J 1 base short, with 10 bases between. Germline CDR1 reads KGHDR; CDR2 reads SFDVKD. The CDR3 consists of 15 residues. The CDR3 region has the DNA TGTGCCACCAGTGATTCCACAGGGACCCAAGAGACCCAGTACTTC. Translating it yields CATSDSTGTQETQYF.

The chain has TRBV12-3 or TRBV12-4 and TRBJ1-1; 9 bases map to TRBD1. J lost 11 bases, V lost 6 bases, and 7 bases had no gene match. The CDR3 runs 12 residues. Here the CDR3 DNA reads TGTGCCAGCAGGGGACAGGGAATGGCCGCTTTCTTT. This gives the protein CASRGQGMAAFF.

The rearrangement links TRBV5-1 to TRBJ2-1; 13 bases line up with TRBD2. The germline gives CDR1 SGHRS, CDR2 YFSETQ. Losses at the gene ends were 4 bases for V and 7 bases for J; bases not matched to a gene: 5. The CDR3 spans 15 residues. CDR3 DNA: TGCGCCAGCAGCATACTAGCGGGAGGGCAAAATGAGCAGTTCTTC. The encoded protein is CASSILAGGQNEQFF.

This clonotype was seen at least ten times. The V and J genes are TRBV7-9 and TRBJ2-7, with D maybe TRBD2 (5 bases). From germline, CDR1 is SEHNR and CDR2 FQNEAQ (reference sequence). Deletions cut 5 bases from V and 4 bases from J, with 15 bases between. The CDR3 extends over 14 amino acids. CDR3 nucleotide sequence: TGTGCCAGCAGCCCCCAAGAGGGTAGGTACGAGCAGTACTTC. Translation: CASSPQEGRYEQYF.

The CDR3 loop reads CSARGLAVHEQFF. DNA of the CDR3: TGCAGTGCTAGGGGACTAGCCGTCCATGAGCAGTTCTTC. The chain has TRBV20-1 and TRBJ2-1; 9 nucleotides align to TRBD2. J gave up 8 bases and V 3 bases, and 5 bases lay outside the gene matches. CDR3 length equals 13 residues. The germline CDR1 and CDR2 sequences are DFQATT and SNEGSKA (reference sequence).

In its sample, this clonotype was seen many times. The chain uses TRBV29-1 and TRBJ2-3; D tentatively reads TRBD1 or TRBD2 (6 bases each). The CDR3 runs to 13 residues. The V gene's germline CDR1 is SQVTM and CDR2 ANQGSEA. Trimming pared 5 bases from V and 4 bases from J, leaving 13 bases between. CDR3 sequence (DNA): TGCAGCGTTTATACAGGGAGGCCAGATACGCAGTATTTT. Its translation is CSVYTGRPDTQYF.

The CDR3 reads CASSPLMGGASYEQYF. The CDR3, as DNA: TGCGCCAGCAGCCCTCTTATGGGGGGCGCCTCCTACGAGCAGTACTTC. This sequence joins TRBV5-1 and TRBJ2-7; D possibly uses TRBD1 or TRBD2 (6 bases each). CDR1 is SGHRS and CDR2 is YFSETQ in the germline V gene. The CDR3 has 16 amino acids. The V and J ends lost 4 bases and 0 bases respectively, with 17 bases between them. Variable domain in full (rest from reference TRBV5-1 and TRBJ2-7): KAGVTQTPRYLIKTRGQQVTLSCSPISGHRSVSWYQQTPGQGLQFLFEYFSETQRNKGNFPGRFSGRQFSNSRSEMNVSTLELGDSALYLCASSPLMGGASYEQYFGPGTRLTVT.

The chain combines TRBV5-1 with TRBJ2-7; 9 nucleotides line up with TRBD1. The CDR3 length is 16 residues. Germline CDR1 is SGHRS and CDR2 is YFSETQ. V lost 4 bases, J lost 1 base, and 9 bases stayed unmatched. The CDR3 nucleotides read TGCGCCAGCAGCGAGAGAGGGGGACAGGGATCCTACGAGCAGTACTTC. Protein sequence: CASSERGGQGSYEQYF. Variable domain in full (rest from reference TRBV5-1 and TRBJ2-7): KAGVTQTPRYLIKTRGQQVTLSCSPISGHRSVSWYQQTPGQGLQFLFEYFSETQRNKGNFPGRFSGRQFSNSRSEMNVSTLELGDSALYLCASSERGGQGSYEQYFGPGTRLTVT.

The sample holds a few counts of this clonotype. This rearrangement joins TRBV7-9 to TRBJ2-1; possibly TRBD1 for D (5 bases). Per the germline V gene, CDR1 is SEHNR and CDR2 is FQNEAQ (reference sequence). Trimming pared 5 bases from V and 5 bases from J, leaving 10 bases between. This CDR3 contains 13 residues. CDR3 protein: CASSRFRDNEQFF. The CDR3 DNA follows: TGTGCCAGCAGCCGGTTCAGGGACAATGAGCAGTTCTTC.

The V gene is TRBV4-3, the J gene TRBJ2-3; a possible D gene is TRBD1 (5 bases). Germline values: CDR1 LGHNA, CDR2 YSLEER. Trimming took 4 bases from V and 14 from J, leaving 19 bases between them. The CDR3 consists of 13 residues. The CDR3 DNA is TGCGCCAGCAGCCTCGATCGACAGCCCAGACGGTATTTT. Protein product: CASSLDRQPRRYF.

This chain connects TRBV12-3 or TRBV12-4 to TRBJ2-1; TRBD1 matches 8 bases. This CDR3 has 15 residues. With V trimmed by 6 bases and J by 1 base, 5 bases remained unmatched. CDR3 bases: TGTGCCAGCAGGTCCAGACAGGGGTCCTACAATGAGCAGTTCTTC. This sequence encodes CASRSRQGSYNEQFF.

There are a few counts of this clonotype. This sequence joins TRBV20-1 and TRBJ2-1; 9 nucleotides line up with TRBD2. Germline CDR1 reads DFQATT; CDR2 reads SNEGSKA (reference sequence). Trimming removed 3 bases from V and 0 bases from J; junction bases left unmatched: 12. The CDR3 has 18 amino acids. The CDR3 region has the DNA TGCAGTGCTAGGGATAAGCGGGGGGCTACGAGCTCCTACAATGAGCAGTTCTTC. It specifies CSARDKRGATSSYNEQFF.

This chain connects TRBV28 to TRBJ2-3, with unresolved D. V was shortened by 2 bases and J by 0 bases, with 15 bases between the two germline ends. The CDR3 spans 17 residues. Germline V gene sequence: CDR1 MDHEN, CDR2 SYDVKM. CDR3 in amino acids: CASSLPYGRPSTDTQYF. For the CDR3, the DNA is TGTGCCAGCAGTTTACCGTACGGGCGTCCTAGCACAGATACGCAGTATTTT.

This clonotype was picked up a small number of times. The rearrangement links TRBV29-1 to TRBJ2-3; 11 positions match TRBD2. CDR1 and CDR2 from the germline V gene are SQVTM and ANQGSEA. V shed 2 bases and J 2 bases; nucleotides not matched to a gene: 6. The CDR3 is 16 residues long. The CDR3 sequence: CSVELAGGGNTDTQYF. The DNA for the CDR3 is TGCAGCGTTGAATTAGCGGGGGGGGGGAACACAGATACGCAGTATTTT.

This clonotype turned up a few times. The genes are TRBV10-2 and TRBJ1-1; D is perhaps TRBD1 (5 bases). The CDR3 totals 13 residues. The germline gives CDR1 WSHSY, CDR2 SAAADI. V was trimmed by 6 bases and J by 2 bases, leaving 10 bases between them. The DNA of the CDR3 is TGCGCCAGCAGCGTGACAGCAAACACTGAAGCTTTCTTT. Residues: CASSVTANTEAFF.

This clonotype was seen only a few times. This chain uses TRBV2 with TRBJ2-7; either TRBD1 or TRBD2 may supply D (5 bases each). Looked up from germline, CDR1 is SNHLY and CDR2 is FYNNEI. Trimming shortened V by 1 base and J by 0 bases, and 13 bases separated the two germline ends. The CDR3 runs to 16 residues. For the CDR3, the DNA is TGTGCCAGCAGTGAAGGGGTCGGGGCCCACTCCTACGAGCAGTACTTC. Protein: CASSEGVGAHSYEQYF.

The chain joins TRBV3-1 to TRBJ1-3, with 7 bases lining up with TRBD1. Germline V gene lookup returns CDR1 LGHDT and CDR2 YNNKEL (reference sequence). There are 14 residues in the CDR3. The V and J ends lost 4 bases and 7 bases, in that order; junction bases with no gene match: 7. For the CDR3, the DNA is TGTGCCAGCAGCCCGACAGGGCTTGCGAACACCATATATTTT. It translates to CASSPTGLANTIYF.

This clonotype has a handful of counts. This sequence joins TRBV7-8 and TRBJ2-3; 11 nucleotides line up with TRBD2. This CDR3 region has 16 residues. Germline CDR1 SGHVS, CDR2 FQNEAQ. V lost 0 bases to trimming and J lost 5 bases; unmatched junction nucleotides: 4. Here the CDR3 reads CASSLARLAGGDTQYF. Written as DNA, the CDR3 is TGTGCCAGCAGCTTAGCCAGGCTAGCGGGAGGAGATACGCAGTATTTT.